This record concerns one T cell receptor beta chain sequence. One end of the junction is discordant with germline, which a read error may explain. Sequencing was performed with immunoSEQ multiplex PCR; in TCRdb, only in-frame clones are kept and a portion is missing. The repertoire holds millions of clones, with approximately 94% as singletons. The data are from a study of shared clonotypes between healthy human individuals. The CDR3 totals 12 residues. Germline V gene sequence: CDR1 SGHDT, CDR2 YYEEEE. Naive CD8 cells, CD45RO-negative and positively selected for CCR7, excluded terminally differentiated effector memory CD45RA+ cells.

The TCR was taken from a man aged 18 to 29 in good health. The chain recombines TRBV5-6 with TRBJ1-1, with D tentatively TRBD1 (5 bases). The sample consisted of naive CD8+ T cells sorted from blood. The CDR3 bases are TGTGCCAGCAGCTGGGCGGGGGAACATCCCGCATTT. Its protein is CASSWAGEHPAF.